This T cell receptor beta chain was retrieved from a study of blood T cells in healthy people across ages. Germline CDR1 and CDR2: GTSNPN and SVGIG (reference sequence). The CDR3 totals 13 residues. Primed by a sample-barcoded 5' primer and a J-beta primer mix, a second PCR proceeded for roughly 7 to 12 cycles. A single record per CDR3 protein comes from TCRdb applying MiXCR to the 5' RACE reads. The sample lists roughly 1,700,000 distinct CDR3 sequences, 28% occurring once. Healthy Caucasians from Russia aged roughly 6 to 95 served as donors. Each donor's blood draw was roughly 10 milliliters of peripheral blood.

This rearrangement joins TRBV30 to TRBJ2-7; D is unclear. The last part of the DNA fits TRBJ2-5 better; the J call may be wrong. The sequence was collected from a woman aged 25 to 39 in good health. The sample taken for sequencing was blood. CDR3 sequence reads: CAWSVLAEKTQYF. For the CDR3, the DNA is TGTGCCTGGAGTGTACTTGCAGAAAAGACCCAGTACTTC.